These 30 T cell receptor beta chains share one sample of origin, sequenced in a study of shared clonotypes between healthy human individuals. Libraries were prepared by immunoSEQ multiplex PCR; TCRdb keeps only in-frame clonotypes and omits some of them. This table has fewer than 550,000 clones, roughly 79% appearing once. What was sequenced was PBMCs. The receptor set was obtained from a woman aged 40-49 years in good health. Some clones in this sample may be carry-over from other donors' samples.

The chain recombines TRBV27 with TRBJ1-1; the D gene is possibly TRBD1 (5 bases). V was shortened by 3 bases and J by 4 bases, with 12 bases between the two germline ends. This CDR3 is built from 14 residues. Germline-derived CDR1 and CDR2 are MNHEY and SMNVEV (reference sequence). CDR3 DNA: TGTGCCAGCAGTTTGCGGGGGGAAGGCACTGAAGCTTTCTTT. Amino acid sequence: CASSLRGEGTEAFF.

The chain joins TRBV7-9 to TRBJ2-5; 10 bases match TRBD2. Per germline, CDR1 SEHNR and CDR2 FQNEAQ (reference sequence). The CDR3 length is 17 residues. V was pared by 3 bases and J by 11 bases, with 18 bases of the junction left unmatched. The CDR3 is CASSLGLDAAGGEEQYF. The CDR3, as DNA: TGTGCCAGCAGCTTGGGTCTGGACGCAGCGGGAGGGGAAGAGCAGTACTTC.

V is TRBV4-3 and J is TRBJ2-7; 9 bases agree with TRBD2. The germline gives CDR1 LGHNA, CDR2 YSLEER. J gave up 5 bases and V 0 bases, and 11 bases lay outside the gene matches. The CDR3 is 17 amino acids. The CDR3 spells CASSQDSSGGRANEQYF. The CDR3 bases are TGCGCCAGCAGCCAAGATTCTAGTGGCGGGAGGGCCAACGAGCAGTACTTC.

The rearrangement links TRBV15 to TRBJ1-2, with 9 bases matching TRBD1. Trimming took 1 base from V and 2 from J; bases not matched to a gene: 8. This CDR3 contains 17 residues. Germline CDR1 reads LNHNV; CDR2 reads YYDKDF (reference sequence). CDR3 DNA: TGTGCCACCAGCAGAGGGGCCCGGACAGGGGACAACTATGGCTACACCTTC. Its protein product is CATSRGARTGDNYGYTF. The full variable domain, in which reference TRBV15 and TRBJ1-2 provide the parts outside the CDR3, is DAMVIQNPRYQVTQFGKPVTLSCSQTLNHNVMYWYQQKSSQAPKLLFHYYDKDFNNEADTPDNFQSRRPNTSFCFLDIRSPGLGDTAMYLCATSRGARTGDNYGYTFGSGTRLTVV.

The genes are TRBV30 and TRBJ2-5; 7 nucleotides match TRBD2. Trimming at V came to 5 bases and at J to 7 bases, leaving 13 bases not matched to a gene. Germline V gene sequence: CDR1 GTSNPN, CDR2 SVGIG (reference sequence). The CDR3 length is 14 residues. The CDR3 region is CAWDEVGLVVTQYF. In nucleotides, the CDR3 is TGTGCCTGGGACGAGGTCGGACTAGTGGTGACCCAGTACTTC.

This clone has just one count. The chain links TRBV4-2 to TRBJ1-4, with 7 bases fitting TRBD1. CDR3 length equals 15 residues. CDR1 is LGHNA, CDR2 YNFKEQ, per germline. V shed 4 bases and J 4 bases; nucleotides not matched to a gene: 6. The CDR3 coding sequence is TGTGCCAGCAGCCTAGAACAGGGGAGTAATGAAAAACTGTTTTTT. Translation gives CASSLEQGSNEKLFF.

The chain uses TRBV5-1 and TRBJ2-1; 8 bases match TRBD1. Germline trimming cut 0 bases from V and 6 bases from J; bases unmatched to any gene: 2. The CDR3 is 14 residues long. Germline V gene lookup returns CDR1 SGHRS and CDR2 YFSETQ. The CDR3 DNA follows: TGCGCCAGCAGCTTGGCCGGACAGGGCAATGAGCAGTTCTTC. Its translation is CASSLAGQGNEQFF.

The chain employs TRBV29-1 and TRBJ1-4, with D tentatively TRBD1 (5 bases). Germline lookup yields CDR1 SQVTM and CDR2 ANQGSEA. V lost 4 bases and J 4 bases, leaving 16 bases between the germline ends. The CDR3 length is 15 residues. CDR3 coding DNA: TGCAGCGTTGGCGACGAAAAAGGGGATAATGAAAAACTGTTTTTT. Protein product: CSVGDEKGDNEKLFF.

This clone has only a few counts. The chain employs TRBV4-2 and TRBJ2-3, with TRBD2 identical over 8 bases. The junction had 15 bases not matched to a gene; V was cut back by 6 bases and J by 4 bases. Germline assignment: CDR1 LGHNA and CDR2 YNFKEQ. The CDR3 contains 17 residues. The CDR3 DNA reads as TGTGCCAGCAGAACACAGGCCCAGCGGGAGAAAGCAGATACGCAGTATTTT. Its protein product is CASRTQAQREKADTQYF.

Points on this clone: A much larger clone sits a single nucleotide away, making a read error possible. J is TRBJ2-7 and V is TRBV7-3; 12 bases match TRBD2. Unmatched junction bases numbered 5, after V lost 5 bases and J lost 3 bases. The CDR3 has 15 residues. Germline assignment: CDR1 SGHTA and CDR2 FQGTGA. Here the CDR3 DNA reads TGTGCCAGCAGCCCACTAGCGGGAGGTCGCTACGAGCAGTACTTC. Protein: CASSPLAGGRYEQYF.

The chain has TRBV7-9 and TRBJ1-6; 8 positions agree with TRBD1. The germline V gene has CDR1 SEHNR and CDR2 FQNEAQ (reference sequence). This CDR3 region has 13 residues. Losses at the gene ends were 11 bases for V and 10 bases for J; bases not matched to a gene: 10. The CDR3 region is CAVGQGNGSPLHF. The CDR3 coding sequence is TGTGCCGTCGGACAGGGTAATGGGTCACCCCTCCACTTT.

Many counts were recorded for this clone. The V call is TRBV9, the J call TRBJ2-3; either TRBD1 or TRBD2 may fit D (5 bases each). Germline V lookup: CDR1 SGDLS, CDR2 YYNGEE. The V gene lost 0 bases and the J gene lost 5 bases, with 13 bases spanning the gap. The CDR3 loop spans 15 amino acids. For the CDR3, the DNA is TGTGCCAGCAGCGTAGAAGGGACGGACGGAGATACGCAGTATTTT. Translation gives CASSVEGTDGDTQYF.

The rearrangement links TRBV5-1 to TRBJ2-3; no reliable D call. V lost 2 bases and J lost 2, with 18 bases in between. From germline, CDR1 is SGHRS and CDR2 YFSETQ. This CDR3 spans 17 amino acids. CDR3 bases: TGCGCCAGCAGCTTAAAGGTTTCGGCAGGACCCACAGATACGCAGTATTTT. Translating it yields CASSLKVSAGPTDTQYF.

The V call is TRBV2, the J call TRBJ2-7, with 12 bases fitting TRBD2. Germline values: CDR1 SNHLY, CDR2 FYNNEI. This CDR3 contains 14 residues. The junction had 5 bases not matched to a gene; V was cut back by 4 bases and J by 7 bases. CDR3 sequence: CASSVTSGRPEQYF. CDR3 nucleotides: TGTGCCAGCAGTGTAACTAGCGGGAGGCCGGAGCAGTACTTC.

The chain carries TRBV5-1 and TRBJ2-1; perhaps TRBD1 as D (5 bases). This CDR3 has 16 residues. CDR1 and CDR2 from the germline V gene are SGHRS and YFSETQ. The V and J ends lost 5 bases and 0 bases respectively, with 15 bases between them. For the CDR3, the DNA is TGCGCCAGCAGTTTAAGGGCCGACAGCTCCTACAATGAGCAGTTCTTC. Translation gives CASSLRADSSYNEQFF.

This clone was observed a single time. The chain has TRBV7-2 and TRBJ1-5, with D possibly matching TRBD1 (6 bases). Germline values: CDR1 SGHTA, CDR2 FQGNSA. The CDR3 consists of 19 residues. V lost 5 bases to trimming and J lost 5 bases, with 28 bases between them. CDR3 region: CASSNRGQNHTVGHQPQHF. In nucleotides, the CDR3 is TGTGCCAGCAGCAATAGAGGACAGAACCATACCGTGGGCCATCAGCCCCAGCATTTT.

Here the CDR3 DNA reads TGTGCCAGCAGTCAGGGTGCGGGAGGGAGCACAGATACGCAGTATTTT. It yields the protein CASSQGAGGSTDTQYF. The J gene is TRBJ2-3, the V gene TRBV27; 9 nucleotides agree with TRBD2. Germline lookup yields CDR1 MNHEY and CDR2 SMNVEV (reference sequence). The CDR3 consists of 16 residues. V gave up 5 bases and J gave up 0 bases; unmatched junction bases: 6.

The chain links TRBV30 to TRBJ1-3; D is unclear. Trimming pared 7 bases from V and 4 bases from J, leaving 11 bases between. CDR1 and CDR2 (germline): GTSNPN, SVGIG (reference sequence). This CDR3 has 12 amino acids. CDR3 DNA: TGTGCCTTCGAGGGAAACGGAAACACCATATATTTT. It codes for CAFEGNGNTIYF.

The rearrangement links TRBV6-1 to TRBJ2-6, with no clear D. CDR1 is MNHNS and CDR2 is SASEGT in the germline V gene. The CDR3 sequence is 15 residues long. V lost 10 bases and J lost 0, with 13 bases in between. In nucleotides, the CDR3 is TGTGCCACCAAGACCGACGCCTCTGGGGCCAACGTCCTGACTTTC. Translating it yields CATKTDASGANVLTF.

The chain links TRBV7-3 to TRBJ2-3; D unresolved. Trimming stripped 5 bases from V and 4 bases from J, with 10 bases between. Germline CDR1 reads SGHTA; CDR2 reads FQGTGA. This CDR3 region has 13 residues. The CDR3 protein is CASSPRRADTQYF. In DNA, the CDR3 is TGTGCCAGCAGCCCTCGGCGAGCAGATACGCAGTATTTT.

The gene calls are TRBV10-2 and TRBJ2-7; 7 nucleotides line up with TRBD2. This CDR3 has 14 amino acids. Germline V lookup: CDR1 WSHSY, CDR2 SAAADI. V dropped 4 bases and J dropped 6; count of bases not matched to a gene: 9. CDR3 residues: CASSASTSSGEQYF. CDR3 DNA sequence: TGCGCCAGCAGTGCCTCGACTAGCTCTGGCGAGCAGTACTTC.

This chain connects TRBV29-1 to TRBJ1-1; possible D gene TRBD1, 5 bases. Trimming took off 7 bases at V and 11 bases at J, with 14 bases between the two ends. The CDR3 consists of 10 residues. The germline gives CDR1 SQVTM, CDR2 ANQGSEA. The CDR3 spells CSALGASAFF. The CDR3 DNA sequence: TGCAGCGCCCTAGGGGCATCGGCTTTCTTT.

The chain couples TRBV18 to TRBJ2-7, with 8 bases that match TRBD1. This CDR3 has 15 amino acids. CDR1 is KGHSH and CDR2 is LQKENI in the germline V gene. Trimming at V came to 6 bases and at J to 2 bases, leaving 9 bases not matched to a gene. CDR3 DNA: TGTGCCAGCTCTGGACAGGGACGCACGGCCTACGAGCAGTACTTC. As protein: CASSGQGRTAYEQYF.

This clone was recorded once. A far larger clone is only one base removed, so a read error is likely. V and J are TRBV27 and TRBJ1-2; 7 nucleotides match TRBD1. V lost 4 bases to trimming and J lost 7 bases; unmatched junction nucleotides: 6. Germline loops: CDR1 MNHEY, CDR2 SMNVEV (reference sequence). The CDR3 length is 13 residues. The CDR3 reads CASSSYRGIGYTF. CDR3 sequence (DNA): TGTGCCAGCAGTTCTTACAGGGGAATTGGCTACACCTTC.

Comment on this clone: At one end, the junction sequence differs from germline, possibly due to a read error. V usage is TRBV11-2 and J usage is TRBJ1-5, with no clear D. CDR3 length: 10 amino acids. CDR1 SGHAT and CDR2 FQNNGV come from the germline V gene. In nucleotides, the CDR3 is TGTGGGATTAGCTATCAGCCCCAGCATTTT. This translates into CGISYQPQHF.

Remarks on this clone: A read error may be the cause here, since a much bigger clone is one base away. The chain uses TRBV28 and TRBJ1-2; possible D gene TRBD1, 5 bases. Germline V CDR1 and CDR2: MDHEN, SYDVKM. This CDR3 spans 13 amino acids. The CDR3: CASGLGAGYGYTF. CDR3 nucleotides: TGTGCCAGCGGTTTAGGGGCCGGCTATGGCTACACCTTC.

Comment on this clone: Other DNA sequences in the same sample also yield this CDR3. V gene TRBV27 combines with J gene TRBJ2-7; D is ambiguous. Germline V gene lookup returns CDR1 MNHEY and CDR2 SMNVEV (reference sequence). This CDR3 has 11 residues. V was cut by 3 bases and J by 5 bases, with 5 bases left in between. The CDR3 reads CASSFLNEQYF. In nucleotides, the CDR3 is TGTGCCAGCAGTTTCTTGAACGAGCAGTACTTC.

The rearrangement links TRBV5-1 to TRBJ2-1; a weak D match, TRBD2 (5 bases). The germline CDR1 and CDR2 sequences are SGHRS and YFSETQ. CDR3 length: 14 amino acids. V was trimmed by 0 bases and J by 10 bases, leaving 14 bases between them. CDR3 loop: CASSLDAGTREQFF. CDR3 nucleotide sequence: TGCGCCAGCAGCTTGGACGCGGGCACCCGGGAGCAGTTCTTC.

The CDR3 DNA reads as TGTGCCAGCAGTGACGGGGCAATCAATCAGCCCCAGCATTTT. Protein: CASSDGAINQPQHF. The rearrangement joins TRBV6-4 to TRBJ1-5; TRBD1 is a possible D gene (5 bases). The CDR3 is 14 amino acids. Germline V gene lookup returns CDR1 MRHNA and CDR2 SNTAGT. V lost 2 bases and J lost 3, with 8 bases in between.

This clone was seen only once. V and J are TRBV11-2 and TRBJ1-1; D remains unclear. The germline gives CDR1 SGHAT, CDR2 FQNNGV. V was pared by 1 base and J by 2 bases, with 5 bases between. The CDR3 has 13 amino acids. The CDR3 is CASSLGINTEAFF. The CDR3 DNA reads TGTGCCAGCAGCTTAGGGATCAACACTGAAGCTTTCTTT. Variable domain in full (rest from reference TRBV11-2 and TRBJ1-1): EAGVAQSPRYKIIEKRQSVAFWCNPISGHATLYWYQQILGQGPKLLIQFQNNGVVDDSQLPKDRFSAERLKGVDSTLKIQPAKLEDSAVYLCASSLGINTEAFFGQGTRLTVV.